This T cell receptor (beta chain) was sequenced during a study of Tregs in tolerant kidney transplant recipients. Points from the study as a whole: Some patients' samples used different primers over time, so nucleotide sequences weren't comparable. Donor-specific Treg expansion exceeded global Treg expansion in tolerant patients, suggesting antigen drive. The small number of patients limits these findings pending further validation.

Recipients received nonmyeloablative bone marrow transplants from related graft donors, with transient mixed chimerism. Unstimulated regulatory T cells (CD4+CD25+CD127-), CD4+CD25- non-regulatory cells, CD4 and CD8 cells were FACS-sorted from thawed PBMCs. A remark on this clone: Antigen specificity is unknown.

Method: immunoSEQ multiplex PCR; TCRdb's copy keeps in-frame clones and lacks some. The table lists approximately 24,000 clones, with 3.5% to 4.5% in the top ten. This clonotype was obtained from a human patient who received a combined kidney and bone marrow transplant. Some T cells here may be from the graft donor. The sample consisted of CD4+ T cells from blood (PBMCs), taken 6 months after the transplant.

CDR3 protein: CASSEALSGGAFGSTQYF. Partial CDR3 DNA: TGTGCCAGCAGTGAAGCGTTGAGCGGGGGTGCGTTTGGCAGTACG. J is TRBJ2-3 and V is TRBV6-1; 8 bases line up with TRBD2. The read finishes 3 residues shy of the CDR3 end, and the germline J gene is used to complete it. V gave up 0 bases and J gave up 8 bases; unmatched junction bases: 16. Germline assignment: CDR1 MNHNS and CDR2 SASEGT. The CDR3 runs 18 residues.